This is a list of T cell receptor beta chains from one sample in a study of blood T cell repertoires in COVID-19. Assay: immunoSEQ multiplex PCR; the TCRdb copy retains only in-frame clones and omits some. The sample lists approximately 230,000 clones; around 90% were seen once. What was sequenced was peripheral blood. These receptors all stem from a young man with active or convalescent COVID-19. Each CDR3 is given with its conserved first and last residue. Fields, in order: clone size, V gene, J gene, D gene, CDR3 protein, CDR3 DNA. D genes are given only for firm matches. The size entry is marked missing in some rows and otherwise reads once, few, many or a size class.

-	TRBV5-6	TRBJ1-6	-	CASSLEVGSSPLHF	TGTGCCAGCAGCTTGGAGGTGGGGAGTTCACCCCTCCACTTT
-	TRBV7-9	TRBJ1-1	-	CASSLAGTIMNTEAFF	TGTGCCAGCAGCTTAGCCGGGACAATCATGAACACTGAAGCTTTCTTT
-	TRBV27	TRBJ2-2	TRBD1	CASSLNRGLSGELFF	TGTGCCAGCAGTTTAAACAGGGGGCTTTCCGGGGAGCTGTTTTTT
-	TRBV3-1/TRBV3-2	TRBJ2-5	TRBD2	CASTGLAGARQETQYF	TGTGCCAGCACGGGACTAGCGGGGGCCAGACAAGAGACCCAGTACTTC
-	TRBV24-1	TRBJ1-4	-	CATSDPLATNEKLFF	TGTGCCACCAGTGACCCTCTTGCAACTAATGAAAAACTGTTTTTT
few	TRBV28	TRBJ1-4	-	CASASGALNEKLFF	TGTGCCAGCGCAAGTGGGGCTCTGAATGAAAAACTGTTTTTT
-	TRBV28	TRBJ1-6	-	CASSFPGAGSPLHF	TGTGCCAGCAGTTTCCCAGGGGCTGGGTCACCCCTCCACTTT
-	TRBV10-3	TRBJ2-3	TRBD2	CAIRTSGGSTDTQYF	TGTGCCATTAGGACTAGCGGGGGAAGCACAGATACGCAGTATTTT
-	TRBV19	TRBJ1-1	-	CASSLGGGFAEAFF	TGTGCCAGTAGCCTCGGTGGAGGGTTCGCTGAAGCTTTCTTT
-	TRBV5-1	TRBJ1-1	-	CASSSETGITEAFF	TGCGCCAGCAGCTCCGAAACAGGGATCACTGAAGCTTTCTTT
-	TRBV6-2/TRBV6-3	TRBJ1-6	TRBD1	CASSRRGQGVSSYNSPLHF	TGTGCCAGCAGCCGTCGGGGACAGGGAGTGAGCTCCTATAATTCACCCCTCCACTTT
-	TRBV24-1	TRBJ2-3	TRBD2	CATSDFRTSGTDTQYF	TGTGCCACCAGTGATTTTAGGACTAGCGGCACAGATACGCAGTATTTT
-	TRBV7-3	TRBJ1-1	TRBD1	CASSLRSGGGEAFF	TGTGCCAGCAGCTTACGGTCAGGGGGTGGTGAAGCTTTCTTT
-	TRBV3-1/TRBV3-2	TRBJ2-3	TRBD2	CASSQDPTSGTVDTQYF	TGTGCCAGCAGCCAAGATCCGACTAGCGGGACTGTAGATACGCAGTATTTT
-	TRBV3-1/TRBV3-2	TRBJ2-4	-	CASSLKSAKNIQYF	TGTGCCAGCAGCTTAAAGAGTGCCAAAAACATTCAGTACTTC
-	TRBV12-3/TRBV12-4	TRBJ1-4	-	CASRLGANEKLFF	TGTGCCAGCAGGTTGGGAGCCAATGAAAAACTGTTTTTT